Below are 2 T cell receptor beta chains sequenced from a single sample in a study of blood T cell repertoires in COVID-19. The method was immunoSEQ multiplex PCR; TCRdb's version includes in-frame clones alone and lacks a portion of them. The sample holds approximately 90,000 clones; roughly 86% are singletons and the top ten take roughly 7.1%. The specimen was peripheral blood. These receptors originate from a human donor with acute or convalescent COVID-19. The donor label of this sample is uncertain.

The chain combines TRBV6-5 with TRBJ2-7, with 8 bases matching TRBD1. V was pared by 9 bases and J by 0 bases, with 4 bases of the junction left unmatched. The CDR3 consists of 13 residues. Germline CDR1 is MNHEY and CDR2 is SVGAGI. CDR3 sequence (DNA): TGTGCCAGTAGGGACAGGCCCTCCTACGAGCAGTACTTC. Its protein is CASRDRPSYEQYF.

V is TRBV18 and J is TRBJ2-1; D is possibly TRBD1 (5 bases). Per the germline V gene, CDR1 is KGHSH and CDR2 is LQKENI. There are 15 residues in the CDR3. V shed 5 bases and J shed 1 base, with 12 bases lying between them. The CDR3, as DNA: TGTGCCAGCTCAGGGGCAGCCGGTTCCTACAATGAGCAGTTCTTC. It specifies CASSGAAGSYNEQFF.